A selection of T cell receptor beta chains follows, all from one sample in a study of blood T cells in healthy people across ages. TCRdb analysed the 5' RACE reads with MiXCR anew, one entry per CDR3 protein. Of approximately 900,000 distinct CDR3 sequences listed, roughly 52% are singletons. The sample taken for sequencing was blood. All receptors derive from a man aged 25-45 years in good health. CDR3s include the opening cysteine and the closing phenylalanine or tryptophan. The order of the fields is clone size, CDR3 length, D gene, V gene, J gene, CDR3 protein, CDR3 DNA. D genes are given only for firm matches. A clone size is listed for some rows: how often the clone was seen (once, few, many), or a class if it is expanded.

NA	15	NA	TRBV15	TRBJ1-6	CATSRVIAVDSPLHF	TGTGCCACCAGCAGAGTTATAGCAGTGGATTCACCCCTCCACTTT
NA	16	TRBD2	TRBV11-2	TRBJ2-7	CASSPDLAGGNHEQYF	TGTGCCAGCAGCCCAGATTTAGCGGGGGGAAACCACGAGCAGTACTTC
NA	14	NA	TRBV6-2/TRBV6-3	TRBJ1-2	CASSYEGGNYGYTF	TGTGCCAGCAGTTATGAAGGAGGGAACTATGGCTACACCTTC
NA	14	TRBD2	TRBV30	TRBJ2-7	CALTSGVSSYEQYF	TGTGCCTTGACTAGCGGGGTGAGCTCCTACGAGCAGTACTTC
NA	14	TRBD2	TRBV9	TRBJ2-4	CASSVEAGESIQYF	TGTGCCAGCAGCGTAGAAGCGGGGGAGAGCATTCAGTACTTC
many	15	TRBD1	TRBV3-1	TRBJ1-1	CASSSRDRMNTEAFF	TGTGCCAGCAGCTCCCGGGACAGAATGAACACTGAAGCTTTCTTT
NA	15	NA	TRBV20-1	TRBJ2-2	CSARYTGIDTGELFF	TGCAGTGCTAGATATACGGGAATCGACACCGGGGAGCTGTTTTTT
NA	15	NA	TRBV25-1	TRBJ2-7	CASSEGGRVKDEQYF	TGTGCCAGCAGTGAAGGGGGCAGGGTTAAAGACGAGCAGTACTTC
few	17	TRBD2	TRBV6-1	TRBJ2-3	CASRGASGRINTDTQYF	TGTGCCAGCAGGGGCGCTAGCGGCAGGATAAATACAGATACGCAGTATTTT
NA	16	NA	TRBV6-2/TRBV6-3	TRBJ2-6	CASSYLRDLGTNVLTF	TGTGCCAGCAGTTACCTCAGGGACCTTGGGACCAACGTCCTGACTTTC
NA	15	NA	TRBV7-9	TRBJ2-5	CASSLEGNSQETQYF	TGTGCCAGCAGTCTAGAAGGGAACTCTCAAGAGACCCAGTACTTC
few	12	TRBD1	TRBV29-1	TRBJ1-2	CSSTGTGYGYTF	TGCAGCTCCACCGGGACAGGGTATGGCTACACCTTC
NA	13	NA	TRBV2	TRBJ1-5	CASDQYSNQPQHF	TGTGCCAGCGACCAGTATAGCAATCAGCCCCAGCATTTT
NA	17	TRBD2	TRBV30	TRBJ2-3	CAWSDLERGPSTDTQYF	TGTGCCTGGAGTGACCTCGAGCGGGGACCTAGCACAGATACGCAGTATTTT
NA	14	NA	TRBV11-2	TRBJ2-1	CASSFGQGGSEQFF	TGTGCCAGCAGCTTCGGGCAGGGGGGTAGTGAGCAGTTCTTC
NA	16	TRBD1	TRBV27	TRBJ1-2	CAGSKDRERGVRGYTF	TGTGCCGGCAGCAAGGACAGGGAGCGCGGTGTTCGTGGCTACACCTTC
NA	15	TRBD2	TRBV7-2	TRBJ2-7	CASVRLAGGSHEQYF	TGTGCCAGCGTTAGACTAGCGGGGGGTTCCCACGAGCAGTACTTC
few	16	TRBD2	TRBV11-2	TRBJ2-1	CASSLVRSGGSNEQFF	TGTGCCAGCAGCTTAGTAAGAAGCGGGGGGTCCAATGAGCAGTTCTTC
once	14	TRBD1	TRBV29-1	TRBJ2-7	CSAFLDRSVYEQYF	TGCAGCGCTTTCTTGGACAGGTCCGTCTACGAGCAGTACTTC
NA	14	NA	TRBV6-2/TRBV6-3	TRBJ2-5	CASSFRDSPQTQYF	TGTGCCAGCAGTTTCCGGGACTCGCCTCAAACCCAGTACTTC